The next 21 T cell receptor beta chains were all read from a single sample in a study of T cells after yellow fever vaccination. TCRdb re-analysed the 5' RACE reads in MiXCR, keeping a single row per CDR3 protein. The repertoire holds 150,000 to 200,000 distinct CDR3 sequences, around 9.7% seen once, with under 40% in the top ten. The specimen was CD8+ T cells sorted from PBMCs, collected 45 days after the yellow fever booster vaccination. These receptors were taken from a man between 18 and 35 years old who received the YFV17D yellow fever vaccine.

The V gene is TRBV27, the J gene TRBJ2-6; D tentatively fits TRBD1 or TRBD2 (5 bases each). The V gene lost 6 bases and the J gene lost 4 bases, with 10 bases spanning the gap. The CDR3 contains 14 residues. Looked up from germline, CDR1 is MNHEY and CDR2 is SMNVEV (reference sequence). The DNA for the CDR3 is TGTGCCAGCAGGGACGGGGCCGGGGCCAACGTCCTGACTTTC. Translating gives CASRDGAGANVLTF.

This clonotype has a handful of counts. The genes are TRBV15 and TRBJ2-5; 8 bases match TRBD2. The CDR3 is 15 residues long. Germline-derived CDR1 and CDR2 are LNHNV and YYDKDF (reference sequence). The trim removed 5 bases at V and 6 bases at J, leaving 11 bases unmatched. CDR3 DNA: TGTGCCACCAGCGCTTCTCGCGGACTAGCCCAGACCCAGTACTTC. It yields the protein CATSASRGLAQTQYF.

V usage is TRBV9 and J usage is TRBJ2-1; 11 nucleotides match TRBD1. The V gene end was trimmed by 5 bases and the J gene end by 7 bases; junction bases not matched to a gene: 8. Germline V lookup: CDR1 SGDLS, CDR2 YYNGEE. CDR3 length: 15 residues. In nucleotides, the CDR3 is TGTGCCAGCAGGTTGGGACAGGGGGTCGGTAATGAGCAGTTCTTC. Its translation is CASRLGQGVGNEQFF.

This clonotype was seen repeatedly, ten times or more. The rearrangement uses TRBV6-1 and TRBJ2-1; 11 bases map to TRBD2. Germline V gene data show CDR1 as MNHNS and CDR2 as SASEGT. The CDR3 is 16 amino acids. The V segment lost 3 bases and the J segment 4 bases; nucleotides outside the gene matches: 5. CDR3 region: CASSENSGGEYNEQFF. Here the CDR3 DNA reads TGTGCCAGCAGTGAGAATAGCGGGGGGGAGTACAATGAGCAGTTCTTC.

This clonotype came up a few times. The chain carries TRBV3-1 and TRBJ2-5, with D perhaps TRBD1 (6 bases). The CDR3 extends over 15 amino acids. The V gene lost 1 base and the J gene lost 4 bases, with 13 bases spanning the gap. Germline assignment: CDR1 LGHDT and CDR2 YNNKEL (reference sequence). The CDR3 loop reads CASSQGPLGGETQYF. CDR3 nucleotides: TGTGCCAGCAGCCAAGGGCCACTAGGGGGAGAGACCCAGTACTTC.

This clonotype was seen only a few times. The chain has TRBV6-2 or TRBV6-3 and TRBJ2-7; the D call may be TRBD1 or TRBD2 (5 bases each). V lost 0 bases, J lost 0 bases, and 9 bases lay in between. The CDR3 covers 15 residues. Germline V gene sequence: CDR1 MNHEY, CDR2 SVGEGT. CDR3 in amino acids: CASSYSGESSYEQYV. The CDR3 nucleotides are TGTGCCAGCAGTTACTCGGGGGAGAGCTCCTACGAGCAGTACGTC.

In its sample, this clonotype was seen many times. CDR3 DNA sequence: TGCAGTGCTAGAGATTGGACAGGGGGCTCCAATGGCTACACCTTC. It translates to CSARDWTGGSNGYTF. V and J are TRBV20-1 and TRBJ1-2; 11 positions match TRBD1. Germline assignment: CDR1 DFQATT and CDR2 SNEGSKA (reference sequence). CDR3 size: 15 residues. The trim removed 0 bases at V and 6 bases at J, leaving 6 bases unmatched.

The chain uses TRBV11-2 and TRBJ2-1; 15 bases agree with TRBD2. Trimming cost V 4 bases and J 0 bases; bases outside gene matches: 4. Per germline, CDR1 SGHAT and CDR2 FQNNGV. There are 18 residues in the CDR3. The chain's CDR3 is CASSWTSGGGSSYNEQFF. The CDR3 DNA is TGTGCCAGCAGCTGGACTAGCGGGGGGGGAAGCTCCTACAATGAGCAGTTCTTC.

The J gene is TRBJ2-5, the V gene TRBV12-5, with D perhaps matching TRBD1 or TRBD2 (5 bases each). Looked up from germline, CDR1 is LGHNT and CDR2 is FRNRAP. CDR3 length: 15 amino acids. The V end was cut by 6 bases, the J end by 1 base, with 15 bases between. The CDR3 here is CASGYPGPPQETQYF. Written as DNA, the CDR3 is TGTGCTAGTGGCTATCCGGGACCGCCCCAAGAGACCCAGTACTTC.

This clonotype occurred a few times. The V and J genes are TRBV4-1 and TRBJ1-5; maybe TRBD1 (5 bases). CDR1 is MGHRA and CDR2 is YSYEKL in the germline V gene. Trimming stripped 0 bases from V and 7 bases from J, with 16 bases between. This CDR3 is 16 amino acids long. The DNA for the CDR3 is TGCGCCAGCAGCCAAGAGGCGGTAGAGGCAGGGCAGCCCCAGCATTTT. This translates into CASSQEAVEAGQPQHF.

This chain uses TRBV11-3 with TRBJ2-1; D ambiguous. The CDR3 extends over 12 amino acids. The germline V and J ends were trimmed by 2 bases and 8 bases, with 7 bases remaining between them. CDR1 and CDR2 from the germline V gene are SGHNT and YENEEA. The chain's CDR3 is CASSLSRDEQFF. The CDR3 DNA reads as TGTGCCAGCAGCTTAAGCCGGGATGAGCAGTTCTTC.

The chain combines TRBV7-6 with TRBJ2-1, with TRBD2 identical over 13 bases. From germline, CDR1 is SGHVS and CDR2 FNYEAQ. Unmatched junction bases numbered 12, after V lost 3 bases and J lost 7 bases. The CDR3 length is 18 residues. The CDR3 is CASSFAGLAGLPRNEQFF. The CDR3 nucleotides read TGTGCCAGCAGCTTCGCGGGACTAGCGGGACTCCCTCGAAATGAGCAGTTCTTC.

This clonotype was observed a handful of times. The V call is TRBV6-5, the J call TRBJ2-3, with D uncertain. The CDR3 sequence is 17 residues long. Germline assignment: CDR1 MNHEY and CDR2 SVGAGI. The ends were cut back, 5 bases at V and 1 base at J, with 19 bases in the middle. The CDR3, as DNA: TGTGCCAGCAGTCCCTACAGCCAGACTTGGGGCACAGATACGCAGTATTTT. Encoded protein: CASSPYSQTWGTDTQYF.

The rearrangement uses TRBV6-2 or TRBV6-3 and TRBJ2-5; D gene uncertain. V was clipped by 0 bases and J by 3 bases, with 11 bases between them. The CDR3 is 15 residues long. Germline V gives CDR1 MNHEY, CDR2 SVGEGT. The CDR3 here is CASSYSRLLEETQYF. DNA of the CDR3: TGTGCCAGCAGTTACTCGAGGCTTTTGGAAGAGACCCAGTACTTC.

CDR3 nucleotides: TGTGCCAGCAGTTTGAGGATTACGAACACTGAAGCTTTCTTT. Encoded protein: CASSLRITNTEAFF. The chain is built from TRBV6-5 and TRBJ1-1, with D unresolved. Germline CDR1 is MNHEY and CDR2 is SVGAGI. Between the trimmed V and J ends, which lost 4 bases and 1 base, there was a span of 10 bases. This CDR3 has 14 residues.

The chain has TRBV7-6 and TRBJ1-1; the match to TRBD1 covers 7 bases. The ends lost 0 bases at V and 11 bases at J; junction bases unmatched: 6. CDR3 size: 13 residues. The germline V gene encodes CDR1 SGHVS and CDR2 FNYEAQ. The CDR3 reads CASSLAKGAAAFF. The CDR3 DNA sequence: TGTGCCAGCAGCTTAGCGAAGGGGGCGGCGGCTTTCTTT.

The CDR3 DNA sequence: TGTGCCAGCAGCTTAGTATCGGTGGGTGAGCAGTTCTTC. Amino acid sequence: CASSLVSVGEQFF. V and J are TRBV11-3 and TRBJ2-1; the D is unclear. The CDR3 spans 13 residues. The germline V and J ends were trimmed by 1 base and 9 bases, with 10 bases remaining between them. Looked up from germline, CDR1 is SGHNT and CDR2 is YENEEA.

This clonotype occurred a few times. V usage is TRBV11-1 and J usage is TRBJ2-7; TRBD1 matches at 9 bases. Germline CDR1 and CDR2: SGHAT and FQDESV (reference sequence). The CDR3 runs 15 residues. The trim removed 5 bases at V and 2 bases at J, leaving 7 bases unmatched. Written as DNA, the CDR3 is TGTGCCAGCAGCCAACAGGGGGCAGGGACCTACGAGCAGTACTTC. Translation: CASSQQGAGTYEQYF.

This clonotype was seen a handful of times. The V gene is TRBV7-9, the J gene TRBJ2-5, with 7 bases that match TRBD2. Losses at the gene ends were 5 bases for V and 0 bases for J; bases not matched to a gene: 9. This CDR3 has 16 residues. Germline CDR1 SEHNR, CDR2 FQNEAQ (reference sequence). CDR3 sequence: CASSGRAGEYQETQYF. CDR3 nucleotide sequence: TGTGCCAGCAGCGGGAGGGCGGGGGAGTACCAAGAGACCCAGTACTTC.

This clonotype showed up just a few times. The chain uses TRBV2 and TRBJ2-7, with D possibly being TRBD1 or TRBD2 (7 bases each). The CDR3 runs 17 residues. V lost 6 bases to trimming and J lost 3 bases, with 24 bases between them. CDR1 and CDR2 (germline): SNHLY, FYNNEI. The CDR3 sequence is CASSGGTVRGPFYEQYF. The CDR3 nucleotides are TGTGCCAGCAGCGGGGGGACAGTAAGAGGACCCTTCTACGAGCAGTACTTC.

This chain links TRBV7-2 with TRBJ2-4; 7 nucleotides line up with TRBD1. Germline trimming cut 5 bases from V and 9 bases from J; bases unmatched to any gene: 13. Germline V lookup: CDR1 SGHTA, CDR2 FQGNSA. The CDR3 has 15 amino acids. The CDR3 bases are TGTGCCAGCAGCGTACACAGTGAGGGGGCCGCCATTCAGTACTTC. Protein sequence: CASSVHSEGAAIQYF. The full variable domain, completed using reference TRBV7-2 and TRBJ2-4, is GAGVSQSPSNKVTEKGKDVELRCDPISGHTALYWYRQSLGQGLEFLIYFQGNSAPDKSGLPSDRFSAERTGGSVSTLTIQRTQQEDSAVYLCASSVHSEGAAIQYFGAGTRLSVL.